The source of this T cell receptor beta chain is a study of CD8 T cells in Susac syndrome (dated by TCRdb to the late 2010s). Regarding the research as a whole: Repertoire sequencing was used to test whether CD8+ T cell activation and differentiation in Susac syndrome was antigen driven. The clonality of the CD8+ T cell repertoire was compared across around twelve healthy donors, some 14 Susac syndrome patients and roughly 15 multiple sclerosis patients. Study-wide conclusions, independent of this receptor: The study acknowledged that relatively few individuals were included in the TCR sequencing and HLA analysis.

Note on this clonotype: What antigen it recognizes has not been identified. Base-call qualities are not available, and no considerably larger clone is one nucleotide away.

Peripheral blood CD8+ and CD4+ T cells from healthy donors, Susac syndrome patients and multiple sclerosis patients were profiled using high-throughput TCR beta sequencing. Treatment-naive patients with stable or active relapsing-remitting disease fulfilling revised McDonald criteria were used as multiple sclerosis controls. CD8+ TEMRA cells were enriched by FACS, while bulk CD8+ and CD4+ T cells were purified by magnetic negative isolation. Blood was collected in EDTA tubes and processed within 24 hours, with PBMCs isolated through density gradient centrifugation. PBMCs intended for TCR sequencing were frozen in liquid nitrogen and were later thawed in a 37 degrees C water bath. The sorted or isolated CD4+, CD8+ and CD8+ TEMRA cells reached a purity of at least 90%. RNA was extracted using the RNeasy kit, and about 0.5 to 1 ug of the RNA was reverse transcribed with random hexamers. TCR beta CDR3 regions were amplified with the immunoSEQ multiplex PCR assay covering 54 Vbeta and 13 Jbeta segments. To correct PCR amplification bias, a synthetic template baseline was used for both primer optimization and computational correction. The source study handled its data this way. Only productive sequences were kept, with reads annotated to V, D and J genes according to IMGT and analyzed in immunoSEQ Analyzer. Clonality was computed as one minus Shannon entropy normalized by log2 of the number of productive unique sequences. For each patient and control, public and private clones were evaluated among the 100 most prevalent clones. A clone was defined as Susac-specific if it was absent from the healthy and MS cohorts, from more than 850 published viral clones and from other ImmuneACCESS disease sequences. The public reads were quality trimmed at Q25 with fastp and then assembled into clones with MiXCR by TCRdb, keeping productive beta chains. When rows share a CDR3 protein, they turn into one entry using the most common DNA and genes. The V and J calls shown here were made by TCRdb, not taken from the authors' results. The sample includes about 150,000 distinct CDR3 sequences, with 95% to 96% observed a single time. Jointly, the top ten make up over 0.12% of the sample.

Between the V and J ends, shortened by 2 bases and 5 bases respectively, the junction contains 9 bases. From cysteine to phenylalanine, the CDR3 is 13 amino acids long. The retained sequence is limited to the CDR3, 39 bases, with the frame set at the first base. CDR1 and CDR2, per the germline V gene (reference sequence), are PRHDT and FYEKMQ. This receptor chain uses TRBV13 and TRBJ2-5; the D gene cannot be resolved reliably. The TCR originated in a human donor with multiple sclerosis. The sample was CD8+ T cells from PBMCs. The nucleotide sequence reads TGTGCCAGCAGCTTAATCGTTGGGGAGACCCAGTACTTC. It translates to CASSLIVGETQYF.